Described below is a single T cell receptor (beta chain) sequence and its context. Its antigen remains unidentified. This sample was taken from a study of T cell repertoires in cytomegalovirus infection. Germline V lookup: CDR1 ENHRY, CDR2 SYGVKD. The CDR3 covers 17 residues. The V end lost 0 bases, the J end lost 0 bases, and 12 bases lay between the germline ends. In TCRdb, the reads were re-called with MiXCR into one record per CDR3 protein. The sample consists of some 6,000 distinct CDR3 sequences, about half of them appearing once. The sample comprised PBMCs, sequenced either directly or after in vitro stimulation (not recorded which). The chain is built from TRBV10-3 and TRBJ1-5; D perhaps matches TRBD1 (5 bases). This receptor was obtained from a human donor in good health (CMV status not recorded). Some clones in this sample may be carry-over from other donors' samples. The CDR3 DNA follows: TGTGCCATCAGTGAGTCCGCCAGGGCGGATAGCAATCAGCCCCAGCATTTT. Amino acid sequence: CAISESARADSNQPQHF.